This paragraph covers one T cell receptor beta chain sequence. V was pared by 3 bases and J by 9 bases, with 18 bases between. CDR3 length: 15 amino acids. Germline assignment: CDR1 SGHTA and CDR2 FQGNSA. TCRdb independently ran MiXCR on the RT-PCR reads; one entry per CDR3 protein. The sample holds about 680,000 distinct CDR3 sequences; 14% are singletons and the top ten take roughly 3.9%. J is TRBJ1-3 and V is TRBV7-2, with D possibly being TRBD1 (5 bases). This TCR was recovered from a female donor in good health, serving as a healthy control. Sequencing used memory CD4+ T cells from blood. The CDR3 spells CASSFQGVPQGTIYF. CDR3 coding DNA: TGTGCCAGCAGCTTCCAGGGAGTCCCACAAGGCACCATATATTTT. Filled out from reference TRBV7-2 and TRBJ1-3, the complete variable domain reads GAGVSQSPSNKVTEKGKDVELRCDPISGHTALYWYRQSLGQGLEFLIYFQGNSAPDKSGLPSDRFSAERTGGSVSTLTIQRTQQEDSAVYLCASSFQGVPQGTIYFGEGSWLTVV.